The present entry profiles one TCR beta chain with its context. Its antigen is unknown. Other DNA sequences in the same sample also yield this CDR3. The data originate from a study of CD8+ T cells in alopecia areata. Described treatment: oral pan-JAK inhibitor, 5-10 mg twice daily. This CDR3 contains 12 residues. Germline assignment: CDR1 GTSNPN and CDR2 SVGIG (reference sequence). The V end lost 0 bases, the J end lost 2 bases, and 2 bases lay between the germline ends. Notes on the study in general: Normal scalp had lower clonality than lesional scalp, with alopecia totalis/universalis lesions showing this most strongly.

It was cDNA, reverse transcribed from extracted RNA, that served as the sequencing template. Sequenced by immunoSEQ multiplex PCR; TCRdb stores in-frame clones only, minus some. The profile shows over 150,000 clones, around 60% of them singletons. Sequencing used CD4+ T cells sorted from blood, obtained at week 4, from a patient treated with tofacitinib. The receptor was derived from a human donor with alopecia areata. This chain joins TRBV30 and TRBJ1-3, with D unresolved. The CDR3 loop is CAWSVTGNTIYF. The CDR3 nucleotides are TGTGCCTGGAGTGTTACTGGAAACACCATATATTTT.